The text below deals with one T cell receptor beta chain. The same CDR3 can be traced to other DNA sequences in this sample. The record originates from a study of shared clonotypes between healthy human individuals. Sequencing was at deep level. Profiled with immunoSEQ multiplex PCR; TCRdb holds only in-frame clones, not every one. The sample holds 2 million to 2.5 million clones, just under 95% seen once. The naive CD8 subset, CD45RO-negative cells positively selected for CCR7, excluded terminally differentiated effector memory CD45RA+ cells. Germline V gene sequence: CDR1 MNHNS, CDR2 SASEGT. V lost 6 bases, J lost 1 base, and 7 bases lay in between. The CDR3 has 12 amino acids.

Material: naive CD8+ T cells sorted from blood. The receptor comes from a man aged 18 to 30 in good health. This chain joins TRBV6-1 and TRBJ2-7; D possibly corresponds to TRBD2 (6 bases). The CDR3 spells CASRGGSYEQYF. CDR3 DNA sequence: TGTGCCAGCAGGGGAGGTTCCTACGAGCAGTACTTC.